Below, 9 T cell receptor beta chains from the same sample are listed, as sequenced in a study of T cell responses to AZD1222 COVID-19 vaccine. Repertoires were generated with immunoSEQ multiplex PCR, while TCRdb's copy carries only in-frame clones and drops some. The sample records around 140,000 clones, around nine tenths being singletons. The sequences come from peripheral blood, collected on day 0 of AZD1222 vaccination. The receptors stem from an adult in good health.

V gene TRBV9 combines with J gene TRBJ2-4; D is perhaps TRBD1 or TRBD2 (5 bases each). CDR3 length equals 13 residues. Trimming pared 4 bases from V and 9 bases from J, leaving 14 bases between. The germline V gene encodes CDR1 SGDLS and CDR2 YYNGEE. The CDR3 DNA is TGTGCCAGCAGCCCTCCCGTTGGGGGCATTCAGTACTTC. It translates to CASSPPVGGIQYF. The full variable domain, in which reference TRBV9 and TRBJ2-4 provide the parts outside the CDR3, is DSGVTQTPKHLITATGQRVTLRCSPRSGDLSVYWYQQSLDQGLQFLIQYYNGEERAKGNILERFSAQQFPDLHSELNLSSLELGDSALYFCASSPPVGGIQYFGAGTRLSVL.

The V and J genes are TRBV7-9 and TRBJ2-7, with D perhaps matching TRBD1 or TRBD2 (6 bases each). Germline V gene lookup returns CDR1 SEHNR and CDR2 FQNEAQ (reference sequence). V lost 1 base and J lost 5, with 12 bases in between. The CDR3 runs to 14 residues. This chain's CDR3 is CASSLVPGANEQYF. The CDR3 coding sequence is TGTGCCAGCAGCTTAGTTCCGGGGGCCAACGAGCAGTACTTC.

J is TRBJ1-5 and V is TRBV19; tentative D call: TRBD1 (6 bases). V shed 6 bases and J shed 2 bases, with 23 bases lying between them. Germline values: CDR1 LNHDA, CDR2 SQIVND (reference sequence). There are 18 residues in the CDR3. CDR3 amino acids: CASSLTDYRVVGNQPQHF. Written as DNA, the CDR3 is TGTGCCAGTAGCCTCACTGACTACAGGGTGGTTGGCAATCAGCCCCAGCATTTT.

The chain links TRBV28 to TRBJ1-2; D call uncertain. Trimming took 3 bases from V and 2 from J, leaving 7 bases between them. The length of the CDR3 is 13 residues. The germline CDR1 and CDR2 sequences are MDHEN and SYDVKM. CDR3 DNA sequence: TGTGCCAGCAGTTTTAGTCAGAACTATGGCTACACCTTC. Protein sequence: CASSFSQNYGYTF.

This chain joins TRBV30 and TRBJ2-5; 10 nucleotides match TRBD2. Germline trimming cut 4 bases from V and 5 bases from J; bases unmatched to any gene: 13. The length of the CDR3 is 16 residues. From germline, CDR1 is GTSNPN and CDR2 SVGIG (reference sequence). The CDR3 region has the DNA TGTGCCTGGATCAAACCGGGGAGCGGGGGGGGCGAGACCCAGTACTTC. This encodes CAWIKPGSGGGETQYF.

V gene TRBV29-1 combines with J gene TRBJ1-4; D remains unclear. From germline, CDR1 is SQVTM and CDR2 ANQGSEA. V was cut by 5 bases and J by 8 bases, with 9 bases left in between. The CDR3 totals 11 residues. CDR3 loop: CSVSSGEKLFF. In nucleotides, the CDR3 is TGCAGCGTTTCATCCGGGGAAAAACTGTTTTTT.

This clone has more than one count but fewer than ten. This chain joins TRBV2 and TRBJ2-1; no firm D call. CDR3 length equals 11 residues. The V end was cut by 7 bases, the J end by 4 bases, with 5 bases between. Germline-derived CDR1 and CDR2 are SNHLY and FYNNEI. Here the CDR3 reads CASNYYNEQFF. CDR3 in DNA: TGTGCCAGCAACTATTACAATGAGCAGTTCTTC.

The rearrangement links TRBV4-1 to TRBJ1-5, with unresolved D. V lost 2 bases to trimming and J lost 4 bases, with 9 bases between them. From germline, CDR1 is MGHRA and CDR2 YSYEKL. The CDR3 contains 14 residues. The CDR3 protein is CASSQPVGNQPQHF. The CDR3 DNA sequence: TGCGCCAGCAGCCAACCCGTGGGAAATCAGCCCCAGCATTTT.

The genes are TRBV29-1 and TRBJ1-1; D call uncertain. This CDR3 has 12 residues. Trimming shortened V by 3 bases and J by 8 bases, and 13 bases separated the two germline ends. Per the germline V gene, CDR1 is SQVTM and CDR2 is ANQGSEA. The DNA for the CDR3 is TGCAGCGTTGATCAGGCCTCACACGAAGCTTTCTTT. Its protein is CSVDQASHEAFF.